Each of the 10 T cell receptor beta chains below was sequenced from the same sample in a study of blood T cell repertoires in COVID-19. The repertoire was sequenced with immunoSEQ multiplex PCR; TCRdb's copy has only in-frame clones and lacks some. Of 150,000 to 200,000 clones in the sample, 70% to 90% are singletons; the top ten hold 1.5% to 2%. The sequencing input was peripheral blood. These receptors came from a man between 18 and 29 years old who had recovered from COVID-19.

CDR3 amino acids: CASSFDRGPYNEQFF. Written as DNA, the CDR3 is TGTGCCAGCAGTTTTGACAGGGGGCCCTACAATGAGCAGTTCTTC. The rearrangement links TRBV2 to TRBJ2-1, with 10 positions matching TRBD1. V lost 5 bases, J lost 2 bases, and 3 bases stayed unmatched. CDR1 and CDR2 from the germline V gene are SNHLY and FYNNEI. CDR3 length equals 15 residues. Supplemented by reference TRBV2 and TRBJ2-1, the full variable domain reads EPEVTQTPSHQVTQMGQEVILRCVPISNHLYFYWYRQILGQKVEFLVSFYNNEISEKSEIFDDQFSVERPDGSNFTLKIRSTKLEDSAMYFCASSFDRGPYNEQFFGPGTRLTVL.

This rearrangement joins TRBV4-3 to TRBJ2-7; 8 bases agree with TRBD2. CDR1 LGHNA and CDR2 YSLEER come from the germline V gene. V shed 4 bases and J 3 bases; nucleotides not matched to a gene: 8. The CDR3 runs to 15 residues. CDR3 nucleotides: TGCGCCAGCAGCCCCCGGGAGGGCCGCCACTACGAGCAGTACTTC. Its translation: CASSPREGRHYEQYF.

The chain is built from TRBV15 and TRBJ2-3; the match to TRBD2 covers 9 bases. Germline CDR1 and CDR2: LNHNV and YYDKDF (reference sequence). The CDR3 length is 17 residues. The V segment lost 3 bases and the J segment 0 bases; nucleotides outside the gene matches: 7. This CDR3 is CATSSGSGSGSTDTQYF. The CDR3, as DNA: TGTGCCACCAGCAGTGGTAGCGGGAGCGGCAGCACAGATACGCAGTATTTT.

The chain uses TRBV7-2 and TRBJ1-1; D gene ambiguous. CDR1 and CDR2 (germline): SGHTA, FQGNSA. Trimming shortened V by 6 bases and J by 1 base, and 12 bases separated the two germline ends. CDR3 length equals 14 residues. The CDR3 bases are TGTGCCAGCAGACAGAACGGTAGGAACACTGAAGCTTTCTTT. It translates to CASRQNGRNTEAFF.

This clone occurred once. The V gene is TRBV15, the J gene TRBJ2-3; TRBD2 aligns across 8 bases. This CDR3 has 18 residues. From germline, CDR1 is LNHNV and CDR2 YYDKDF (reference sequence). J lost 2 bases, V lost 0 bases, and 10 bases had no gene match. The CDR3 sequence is CATSRDLTSETFTDTQYF. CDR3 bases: TGTGCCACCAGCAGAGATTTGACTAGCGAGACCTTCACAGATACGCAGTATTTT.

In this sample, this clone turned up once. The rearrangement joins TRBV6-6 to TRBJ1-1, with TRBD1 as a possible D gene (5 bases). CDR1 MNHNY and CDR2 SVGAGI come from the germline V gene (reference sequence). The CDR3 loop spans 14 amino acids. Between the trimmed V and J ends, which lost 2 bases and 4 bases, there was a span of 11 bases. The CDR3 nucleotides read TGTGCCAGCAGTTACACCAGGGAAGGCACTGAAGCTTTCTTT. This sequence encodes CASSYTREGTEAFF.

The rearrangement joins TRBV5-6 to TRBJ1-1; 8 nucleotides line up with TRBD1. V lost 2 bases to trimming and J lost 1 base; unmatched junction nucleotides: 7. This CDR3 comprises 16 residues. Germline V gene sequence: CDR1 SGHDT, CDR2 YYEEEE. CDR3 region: CASSFRTGSRNTEAFF. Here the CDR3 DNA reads TGTGCCAGCAGCTTCCGGACAGGGAGCCGGAACACTGAAGCTTTCTTT.

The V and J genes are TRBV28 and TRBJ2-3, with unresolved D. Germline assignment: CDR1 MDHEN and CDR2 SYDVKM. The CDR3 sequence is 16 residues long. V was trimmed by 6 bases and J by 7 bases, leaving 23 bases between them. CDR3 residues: CASSRARSANPYTQYF. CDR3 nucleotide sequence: TGTGCCAGCAGCCGCGCGCGCAGCGCGAATCCGTATACGCAGTATTTT.

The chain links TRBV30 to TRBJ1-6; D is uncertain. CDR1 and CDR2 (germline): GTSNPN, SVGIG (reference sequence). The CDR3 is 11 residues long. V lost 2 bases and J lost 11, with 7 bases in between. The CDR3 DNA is TGTGCCTGGAGTCCCGGGGCACCCCTCCACTTT. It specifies CAWSPGAPLHF.

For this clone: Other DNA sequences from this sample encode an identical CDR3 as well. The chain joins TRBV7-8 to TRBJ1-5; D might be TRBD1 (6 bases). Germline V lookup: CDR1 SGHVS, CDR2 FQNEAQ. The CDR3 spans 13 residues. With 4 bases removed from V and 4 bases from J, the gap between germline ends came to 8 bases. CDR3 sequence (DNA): TGTGCCAGCAGCTCGGACAGAAATCAGCCCCAGCATTTT. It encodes CASSSDRNQPQHF. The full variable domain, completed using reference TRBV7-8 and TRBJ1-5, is GAGVSQSPRYKVAKRGQDVALRCDPISGHVSLFWYQQALGQGPEFLTYFQNEAQLDKSGLPSDRFFAERPEGSVSTLKIQRTQQEDSAVYLCASSSDRNQPQHFGDGTRLSIL.